This TCR beta chain comes out of a study of cytomegalovirus exposure and HLA in healthy donors. In the PCR, 60 Vbeta and 13 Jbeta primers were used. Sequencing was performed with immunoSEQ multiplex PCR; in TCRdb, only in-frame clones are kept and a portion is missing. The profile shows about 110,000 clones, over 70% of them singletons. In regard to this clone: Its target is not known.

Germline CDR1 reads SGHRS; CDR2 reads YFSETQ. The CDR3 extends over 16 amino acids. The trim removed 0 bases at V and 4 bases at J, leaving 5 bases unmatched. Study outcomes and limitations: Most sequenced TCRs were rare (though some public TCRs occurred in many donors).

Sequencing was performed on PBMCs. This receptor was obtained from a female donor in good health and CMV-seronegative. The gene calls are TRBV5-1 and TRBJ1-2, with TRBD1 matching over 11 bases. Here the CDR3 DNA reads TGCGCCAGCAGCTTGGGTATCGGGACAGGGGGCTATGGCTACACCTTC. It specifies CASSLGIGTGGYGYTF.